One and the same sample provided the 18 T cell receptor beta chains below, sequenced in a study of T cells in localized non-small cell lung cancer. Produced via immunoSEQ multiplex PCR; TCRdb's table is partial and in-frame only. Seen here are tens of thousands of clones, approximately 90% observed once, and the top ten hold 20% to 25%. This specimen consisted of peripheral blood, obtained before any cancer treatment. The receptors here all came from a woman aged 35 to 69 with stage I squamous cell lung carcinoma.

This clone was seen only once. This chain connects TRBV7-9 to TRBJ1-2, with D perhaps TRBD1 (5 bases). The CDR3 is 14 residues long. V lost 4 bases and J 6 bases, leaving 15 bases between the germline ends. CDR1 SEHNR and CDR2 FQNEAQ come from the germline V gene (reference sequence). DNA for the CDR3: TGTGCCAGCAGCTCCGGAGTCGGGGACGATGGCTACACCTTC. This encodes CASSSGVGDDGYTF.

Notes on this clone: Additional DNA sequences in this sample encode the identical CDR3. The chain links TRBV30 to TRBJ1-1; D not certain. The V and J ends lost 1 base and 2 bases respectively, with 8 bases between them. Germline loops: CDR1 GTSNPN, CDR2 SVGIG (reference sequence). This CDR3 spans 13 amino acids. The CDR3 loop is CAWSAGVNTEAFF. CDR3 coding DNA: TGTGCCTGGAGTGCAGGAGTCAACACTGAAGCTTTCTTT.

This chain connects TRBV30 to TRBJ2-3; D tentatively reads TRBD1 or TRBD2 (5 bases each). The CDR3 totals 12 residues. In germline, CDR1 is GTSNPN, CDR2 SVGIG (reference sequence). The CDR3 DNA sequence: TGTGCTTGCCGAGGGGTCACAGATACGCAGTATTTT. As protein: CACRGVTDTQYF.

The CDR3, as DNA: TGTGCCAGCAGTGTGGAAACTGGGGCCAACGTCCTGACTTTC. Translating it yields CASSVETGANVLTF. The chain carries TRBV6-5 and TRBJ2-6, with D unresolved. This CDR3 has 14 residues. CDR1 is MNHEY and CDR2 is SVGAGI in the germline V gene. Trimming pared 5 bases from V and 2 bases from J, leaving 7 bases between.

The rearrangement joins TRBV4-2 to TRBJ1-3; unclear D gene. CDR1 LGHNA and CDR2 YNFKEQ come from the germline V gene. V dropped 4 bases and J dropped 4 bases, with 17 bases sitting between them. The CDR3 length is 16 residues. CDR3 loop: CASSPRREVSGNTIYF. Here the CDR3 DNA reads TGTGCCAGCAGCCCCCGCCGGGAGGTATCCGGAAACACCATATATTTT.

The V call is TRBV6-6, the J call TRBJ2-6; 8 bases map to TRBD1. The V and J ends lost 2 bases and 4 bases, in that order; junction bases with no gene match: 4. CDR3 length: 16 amino acids. In germline, CDR1 is MNHNY, CDR2 SVGAGI (reference sequence). The CDR3 sequence is CASSYATGAGANVLTF. As DNA, the CDR3 is TGTGCCAGCAGTTACGCGACAGGGGCCGGGGCCAACGTCCTGACTTTC.

The V and J genes are TRBV5-1 and TRBJ2-1, with D possibly called TRBD1 or TRBD2 (5 bases each). The CDR3 spans 14 residues. Germline V gene lookup returns CDR1 SGHRS and CDR2 YFSETQ. V dropped 3 bases and J dropped 4 bases, with 11 bases sitting between them. The CDR3 DNA follows: TGCGCCAGCAGCTCACTAGACAGTTACAATGAGCAGTTCTTC. Translating gives CASSSLDSYNEQFF.

The chain is built from TRBV5-1 and TRBJ2-3, with D unresolved. This CDR3 comprises 12 residues. CDR1 is SGHRS and CDR2 is YFSETQ in the germline V gene. Trimming pared 3 bases from V and 2 bases from J, leaving 4 bases between. CDR3 protein: CASSSYTDTQYF. CDR3 DNA sequence: TGCGCCAGCAGCTCTTACACAGATACGCAGTATTTT.

The chain carries TRBV18 and TRBJ2-3; 11 bases fit TRBD2. Germline V gene data show CDR1 as KGHSH and CDR2 as LQKENI. The ends lost 4 bases at V and 6 bases at J; junction bases unmatched: 6. This CDR3 is 15 amino acids long. The CDR3: CASSRTSGPRDTQYF. CDR3 DNA sequence: TGTGCCAGCTCACGGACTAGCGGGCCGAGGGATACGCAGTATTTT.

This clone came up once. The chain is built from TRBV29-1 and TRBJ1-1; TRBD1 agrees at 7 bases. The CDR3 has 15 amino acids. Germline lookup yields CDR1 SQVTM and CDR2 ANQGSEA. V lost 6 bases, J lost 2 bases, and 12 bases stayed unmatched. As DNA, the CDR3 is TGCAGCGTCGCAGTCAACAGGGGATTAAACACTGAAGCTTTCTTT. It codes for CSVAVNRGLNTEAFF.

The V and J genes are TRBV6-1 and TRBJ2-3; 11 bases line up with TRBD2. The ends lost 7 bases at V and 1 base at J; junction bases unmatched: 1. Germline CDR1 is MNHNS and CDR2 is SASEGT. The CDR3 consists of 14 residues. The CDR3 loop reads CASTTSGGTDTQYF. The CDR3 DNA reads TGTGCCAGCACGACTAGCGGGGGCACAGATACGCAGTATTTT.

This clone was counted between two and nine times. The chain uses TRBV21-1 and TRBJ2-2; TRBD1, the D gene given by the table, was not confirmed from the DNA. TRBV21-1 constitutes a pseudogene. The CDR3 contains 18 residues. In DNA, the CDR3 is TGTGCCAGCAGCAACGAAACCCGAGGGACAGGGGACACCGGGGAGCTGTTTTTT. It encodes CASSNETRGTGDTGELFF.

The chain has TRBV6-5 and TRBJ1-3; D is undetermined. V dropped 7 bases and J dropped 0 bases, with 10 bases sitting between them. Germline V gene sequence: CDR1 MNHEY, CDR2 SVGAGI. The CDR3 spans 14 residues. The CDR3: CASNSIPSGNTIYF. In nucleotides, the CDR3 is TGTGCCAGCAATTCCATCCCCTCTGGAAACACCATATATTTT.

V gene TRBV6-5 combines with J gene TRBJ1-5; D ambiguous. Trimming removed 6 bases from V and 2 bases from J, with 5 bases in between. Germline CDR1 MNHEY, CDR2 SVGAGI. The CDR3 loop spans 12 amino acids. CDR3: CASSGRNQPQHF. CDR3 in DNA: TGTGCCAGCAGCGGACGCAATCAGCCCCAGCATTTT.

This sequence joins TRBV15 and TRBJ2-2; TRBD1 agrees at 7 bases. With 6 bases clipped from V and 5 bases from J, the junction kept 9 bases outside the gene matches. Germline CDR1 LNHNV, CDR2 YYDKDF (reference sequence). The CDR3 consists of 15 residues. In DNA, the CDR3 is TGTGCCACCAGTCTTAGACAGGGTCAAACCGGGGAGCTGTTTTTT. Amino acids: CATSLRQGQTGELFF.

Written as DNA, the CDR3 is TGTGCCAGCTCACAACAGCCCGAACTGAACACTGAAGCTTTCTTT. It codes for CASSQQPELNTEAFF. This chain uses TRBV18 with TRBJ1-1; D not resolved. The germline CDR1 and CDR2 sequences are KGHSH and LQKENI. The CDR3 extends over 15 amino acids. V lost 4 bases, J lost 0 bases, and 12 bases lay in between.

The V and J genes are TRBV30 and TRBJ1-2, with 10 nucleotides matching TRBD1. CDR1 and CDR2 from the germline V gene are GTSNPN and SVGIG (reference sequence). V trimming: 0 bases; J trimming: 10 bases; junction bases outside the gene matches: 8. The CDR3 has 14 amino acids. CDR3 sequence (DNA): TGTGCCTGGAGTGTGGGACAGGGGTTGTTAGACTACACCTTC. Amino acids: CAWSVGQGLLDYTF.

The chain employs TRBV6-5 and TRBJ1-1, with 8 bases fitting TRBD1. The CDR3 length is 15 residues. V trimming: 6 bases; J trimming: 1 base; junction bases outside the gene matches: 7. Germline loops: CDR1 MNHEY, CDR2 SVGAGI. DNA for the CDR3: TGTGCCAGCAGGATGACAGGGGAAGCGAACACTGAAGCTTTCTTT. Translating it yields CASRMTGEANTEAFF.